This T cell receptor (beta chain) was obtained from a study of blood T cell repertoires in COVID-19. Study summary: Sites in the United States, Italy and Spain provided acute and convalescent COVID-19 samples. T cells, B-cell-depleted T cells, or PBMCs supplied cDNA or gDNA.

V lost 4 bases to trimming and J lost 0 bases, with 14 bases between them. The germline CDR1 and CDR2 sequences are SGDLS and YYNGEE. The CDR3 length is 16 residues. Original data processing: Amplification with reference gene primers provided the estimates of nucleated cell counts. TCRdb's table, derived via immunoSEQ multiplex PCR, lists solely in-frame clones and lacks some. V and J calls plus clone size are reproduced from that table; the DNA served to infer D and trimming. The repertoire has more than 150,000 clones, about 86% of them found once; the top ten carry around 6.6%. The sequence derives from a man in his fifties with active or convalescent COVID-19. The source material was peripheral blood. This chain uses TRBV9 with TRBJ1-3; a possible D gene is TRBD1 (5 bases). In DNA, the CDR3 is TGTGCCAGCAGCCCCGCCTCGACAGTCTCTGGAAACACCATATATTTT. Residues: CASSPASTVSGNTIYF.